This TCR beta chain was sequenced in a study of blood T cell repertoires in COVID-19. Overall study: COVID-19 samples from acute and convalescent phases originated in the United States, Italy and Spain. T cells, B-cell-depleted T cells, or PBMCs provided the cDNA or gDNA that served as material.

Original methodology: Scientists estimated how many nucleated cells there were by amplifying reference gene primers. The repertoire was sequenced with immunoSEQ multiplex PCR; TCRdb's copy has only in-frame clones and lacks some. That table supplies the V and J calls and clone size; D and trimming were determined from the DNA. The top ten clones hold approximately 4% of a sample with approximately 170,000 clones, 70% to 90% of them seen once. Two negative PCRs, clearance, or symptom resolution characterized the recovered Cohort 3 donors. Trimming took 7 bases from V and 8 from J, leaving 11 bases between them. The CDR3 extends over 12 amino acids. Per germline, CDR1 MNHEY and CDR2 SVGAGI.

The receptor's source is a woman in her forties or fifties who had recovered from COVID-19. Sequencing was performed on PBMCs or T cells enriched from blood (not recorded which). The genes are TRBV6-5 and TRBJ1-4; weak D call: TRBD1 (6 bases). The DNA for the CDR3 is TGTGCCAGCAAAAAGGGGGAGGAAAAACTGTTTTTT. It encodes CASKKGEEKLFF.